This TCR beta chain was sequenced in a study of technical replicates of blood from a handful of donors. The CDR3 extends over 14 amino acids. Trimming cost V 4 bases and J 2 bases; bases outside gene matches: 4. CDR1 is SGHDN and CDR2 is FVKESK in the germline V gene. The method was immunoSEQ multiplex PCR; TCRdb's version includes in-frame clones alone and lacks a portion of them. The sample includes tens of thousands of clones, 70% to 90% of them seen just once. The sequenced sample was PBMCs. The TCR was taken from a human donor in good health. Some clones in this sample may be carry-over from other donors' samples. This chain joins TRBV14 and TRBJ2-7; 8 nucleotides match TRBD1. The chain's CDR3 is CASSLRTGTYEQYF. The CDR3 DNA reads as TGTGCCAGCAGCCTAAGGACAGGGACCTACGAGCAGTACTTC.